These 6 T cell receptor beta chains originate from one sample sequenced in a study of T cell repertoires in cytomegalovirus infection (dated by TCRdb to between 2018 and 2021). The treatment or condition label for this specimen denotes: in vitro stimulation with specific CMV peptide epitopes to enrich CMV-specific T cells. Instrument on record: Illumina HiSeq 1500. TCRdb trimmed public reads at Q25 via fastp, called clones via MiXCR and kept in-frame beta chains. Under each unique CDR3 protein, matching rows form one entry showing the most common genes and DNA. This sample has 80,000 to 95,000 distinct CDR3 sequences in its table, and approximately 30% of those were observed once. The ten largest clones represent around 68% of the sample. No cognate antigen is known for these TCRs. The sequences come from CD8+ T cells from cultured PBMCs, collected from culture after CMV antigen stimulation. These receptors were obtained from a human donor in good health (CMV status not recorded). Some clones in this sample may be carry-over from other donors' samples.

As regards this clonotype: The junction differs from germline at one of its ends, possibly a read error. The chain is built from TRBV4-1 and TRBJ2-7, with 8 positions matching TRBD1. The CDR3 is made up of 17 amino acids. Germline V gene lookup returns CDR1 MGHRA and CDR2 YSYEKL. In nucleotides, the CDR3 is TGCGCCGGCAGCCAAGTTGGGACAGGAGGGTCCCCCTACGAGCAGTACTTC. This sequence encodes CAGSQVGTGGSPYEQYF.

The chain combines TRBV25-1 with TRBJ2-1; a possible D gene is TRBD1 (5 bases). Germline-derived CDR1 and CDR2 are MGHDK and SYGVNS. This CDR3 is built from 14 residues. V lost 1 base, J lost 7 bases, and 11 bases lay in between. For the CDR3, the DNA is TGTGCCAGCAGTGAATGGGCAGGGAAAAATGAGCAGTTCTTC. Amino acids: CASSEWAGKNEQFF.

The chain combines TRBV6-1 with TRBJ2-5; D ambiguous. CDR1 and CDR2 (germline): MNHNS, SASEGT. The V end lost 10 bases, the J end lost 1 base, and 13 bases lay between the germline ends. The CDR3 totals 13 residues. CDR3 sequence: CATFAGRQETQYF. CDR3 DNA sequence: TGTGCCACCTTCGCCGGCCGCCAAGAGACCCAGTACTTC.

This clonotype was seen repeatedly, ten times or more. J is TRBJ2-1 and V is TRBV28; the D gene is possibly TRBD2 (7 bases). CDR3 length: 14 residues. Germline V gene data show CDR1 as MDHEN and CDR2 as SYDVKM. The V end was cut by 8 bases, the J end by 5 bases, with 16 bases between. This CDR3 is CASRDGGLNNEQFF. DNA for the CDR3: TGTGCCAGCCGGGACGGGGGGCTTAACAATGAGCAGTTCTTC.

This chain connects TRBV7-6 to TRBJ2-1, with 8 bases lining up with TRBD1. The CDR3 has 14 residues. Germline trimming cut 6 bases from V and 5 bases from J; bases unmatched to any gene: 6. Per germline, CDR1 SGHVS and CDR2 FNYEAQ. The CDR3 region has the DNA TGTGCCAGCAGTTCGGTCAGGGGGCACAATGAGCAGTTCTTC. Translating gives CASSSVRGHNEQFF.

Remarks on this clonotype: This may be a read error: a much more frequent sequence differs by one nucleotide. The chain carries TRBV5-1 and TRBJ2-5, with 10 bases identical to TRBD2. Germline assignment: CDR1 SGHRS and CDR2 YFSETQ. The CDR3 consists of 15 residues. The CDR3 DNA follows: TGCGCCAGCAGCTTGTCTAGCGGGGGCGGAGAGATCCAGTACTTC. Protein: CASSLSSGGGEIQYF.